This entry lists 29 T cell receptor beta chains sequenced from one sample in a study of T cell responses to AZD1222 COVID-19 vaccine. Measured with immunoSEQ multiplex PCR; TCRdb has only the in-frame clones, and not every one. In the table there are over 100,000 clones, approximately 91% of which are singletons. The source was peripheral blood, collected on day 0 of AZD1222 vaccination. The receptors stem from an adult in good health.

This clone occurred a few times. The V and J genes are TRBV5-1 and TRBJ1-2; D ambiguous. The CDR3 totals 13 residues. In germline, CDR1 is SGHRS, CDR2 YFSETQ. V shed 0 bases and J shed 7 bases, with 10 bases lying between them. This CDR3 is CASSLVGFGGYTF. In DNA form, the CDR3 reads TGCGCCAGCAGCTTGGTAGGGTTCGGTGGCTACACCTTC.

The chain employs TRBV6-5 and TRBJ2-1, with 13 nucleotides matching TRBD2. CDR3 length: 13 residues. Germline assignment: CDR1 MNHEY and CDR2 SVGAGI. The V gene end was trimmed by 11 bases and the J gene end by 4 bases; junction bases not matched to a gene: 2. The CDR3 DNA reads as TGTGCCGGGACTAGCGGGGCTTACAATGAGCAGTTCTTC. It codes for CAGTSGAYNEQFF.

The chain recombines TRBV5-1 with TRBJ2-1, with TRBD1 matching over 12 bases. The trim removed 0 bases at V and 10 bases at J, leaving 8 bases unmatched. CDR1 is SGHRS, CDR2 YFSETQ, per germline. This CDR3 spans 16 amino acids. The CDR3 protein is CASSLVWDRGHGEQFF. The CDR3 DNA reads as TGCGCCAGCAGCTTGGTCTGGGACAGGGGGCATGGGGAGCAGTTCTTC.

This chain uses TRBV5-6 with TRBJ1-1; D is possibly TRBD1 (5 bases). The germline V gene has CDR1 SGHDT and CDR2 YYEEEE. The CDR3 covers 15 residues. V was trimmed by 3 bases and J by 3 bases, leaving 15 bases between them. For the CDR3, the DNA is TGTGCCAGCAGCTCGGTTGGCCAGGGACACACTGAAGCTTTCTTT. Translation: CASSSVGQGHTEAFF.

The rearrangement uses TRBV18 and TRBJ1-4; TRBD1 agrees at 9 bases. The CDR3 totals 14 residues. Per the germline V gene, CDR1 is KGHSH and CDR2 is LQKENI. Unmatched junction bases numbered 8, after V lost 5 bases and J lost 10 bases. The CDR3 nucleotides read TGTGCCAGCTCAAAGGAGAAACAGGGGGCAAAACTGTTTTTT. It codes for CASSKEKQGAKLFF. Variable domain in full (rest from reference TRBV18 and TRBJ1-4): NAGVMQNPRHLVRRRGQEARLRCSPMKGHSHVYWYRQLPEEGLKFMVYLQKENIIDESGMPKERFSAEFPKEGPSILRIQQVVRGDSAAYFCASSKEKQGAKLFFGSGTQLSVL.

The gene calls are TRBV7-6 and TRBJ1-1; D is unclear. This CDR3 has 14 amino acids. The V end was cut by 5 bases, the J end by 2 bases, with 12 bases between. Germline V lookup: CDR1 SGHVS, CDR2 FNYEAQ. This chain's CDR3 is CASSRSYPNTEAFF. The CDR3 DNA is TGTGCCAGCAGCCGTAGTTATCCTAACACTGAAGCTTTCTTT.

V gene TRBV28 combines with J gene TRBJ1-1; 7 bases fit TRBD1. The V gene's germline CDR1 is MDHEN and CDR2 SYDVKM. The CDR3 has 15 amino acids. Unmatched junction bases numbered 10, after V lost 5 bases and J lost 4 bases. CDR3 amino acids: CASSNAQGFGTEAFF. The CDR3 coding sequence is TGTGCCAGCAGTAATGCACAGGGGTTTGGCACTGAAGCTTTCTTT.

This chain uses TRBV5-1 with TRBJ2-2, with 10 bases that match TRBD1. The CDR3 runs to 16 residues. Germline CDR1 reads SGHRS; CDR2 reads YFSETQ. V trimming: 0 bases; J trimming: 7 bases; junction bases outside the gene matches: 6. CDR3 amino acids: CASSLGAGTGVGELFF. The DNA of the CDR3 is TGCGCCAGCAGCTTGGGCGCCGGGACAGGGGTCGGGGAGCTGTTTTTT.

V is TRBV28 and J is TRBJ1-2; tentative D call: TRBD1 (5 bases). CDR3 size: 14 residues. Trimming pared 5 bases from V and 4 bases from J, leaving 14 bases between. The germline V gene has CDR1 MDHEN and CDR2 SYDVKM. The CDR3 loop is CASSPGGSGYGYTF. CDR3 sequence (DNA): TGTGCCAGCAGTCCCGGGGGGTCCGGCTATGGCTACACCTTC.

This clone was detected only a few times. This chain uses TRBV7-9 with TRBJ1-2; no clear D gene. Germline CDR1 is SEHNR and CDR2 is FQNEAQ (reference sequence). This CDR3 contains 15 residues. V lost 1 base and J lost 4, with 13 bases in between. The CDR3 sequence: CASSLDLGIGYGYTF. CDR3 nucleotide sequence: TGTGCCAGCAGCTTAGATCTAGGGATAGGCTATGGCTACACCTTC.

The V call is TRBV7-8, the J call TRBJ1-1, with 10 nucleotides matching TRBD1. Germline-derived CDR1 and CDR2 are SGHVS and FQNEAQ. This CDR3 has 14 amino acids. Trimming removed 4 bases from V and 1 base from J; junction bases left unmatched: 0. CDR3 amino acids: CASSWDRGNTEAFF. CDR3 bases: TGTGCCAGCAGCTGGGACAGGGGGAACACTGAAGCTTTCTTT.

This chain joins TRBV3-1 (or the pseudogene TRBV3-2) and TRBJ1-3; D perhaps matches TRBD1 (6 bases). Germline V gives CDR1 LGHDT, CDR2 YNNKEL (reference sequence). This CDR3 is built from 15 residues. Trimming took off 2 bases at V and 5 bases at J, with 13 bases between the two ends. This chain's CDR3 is CASSQNPGERNTIYF. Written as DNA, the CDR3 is TGTGCCAGCAGCCAAAACCCAGGGGAGAGAAACACCATATATTTT.

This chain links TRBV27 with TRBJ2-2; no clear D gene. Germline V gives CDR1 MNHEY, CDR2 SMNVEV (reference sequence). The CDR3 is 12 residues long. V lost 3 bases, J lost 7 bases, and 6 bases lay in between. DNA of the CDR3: TGTGCCAGCAGTTTCAGAGTCGGGGAGCTGTTTTTT. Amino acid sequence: CASSFRVGELFF.

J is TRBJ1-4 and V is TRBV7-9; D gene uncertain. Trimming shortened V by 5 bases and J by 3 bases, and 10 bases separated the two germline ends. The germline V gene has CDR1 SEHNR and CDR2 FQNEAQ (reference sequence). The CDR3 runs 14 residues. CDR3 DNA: TGTGCCAGCAGCCCCACGAAGGCTAATGAAAAACTGTTTTTT. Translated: CASSPTKANEKLFF. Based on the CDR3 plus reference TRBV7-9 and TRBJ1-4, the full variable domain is DTGVSQNPRHKITKRGQNVTFRCDPISEHNRLYWYRQTLGQGPEFLTYFQNEAQLEKSRLLSDRFSAERPKGSFSTLEIQRTEQGDSAMYLCASSPTKANEKLFFGSGTQLSVL.

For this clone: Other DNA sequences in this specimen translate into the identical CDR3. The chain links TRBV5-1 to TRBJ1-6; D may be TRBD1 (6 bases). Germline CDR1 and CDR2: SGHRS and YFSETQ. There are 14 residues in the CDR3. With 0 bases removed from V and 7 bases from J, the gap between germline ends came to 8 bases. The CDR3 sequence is CASSLGQGNSPLHF. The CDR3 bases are TGCGCCAGCAGCTTGGGCCAGGGGAATTCACCCCTCCACTTT.

CDR3 amino acids: CASSPDRHPNEKLFF. In DNA, the CDR3 is TGTGCCAGCAGCCCGGACCGACACCCTAATGAAAAACTGTTTTTT. J is TRBJ1-4 and V is TRBV5-4; D is unresolved. The germline CDR1 and CDR2 sequences are SGHNT and YYREEE (reference sequence). This CDR3 comprises 15 residues. The V and J ends lost 4 bases and 3 bases respectively, with 13 bases between them.

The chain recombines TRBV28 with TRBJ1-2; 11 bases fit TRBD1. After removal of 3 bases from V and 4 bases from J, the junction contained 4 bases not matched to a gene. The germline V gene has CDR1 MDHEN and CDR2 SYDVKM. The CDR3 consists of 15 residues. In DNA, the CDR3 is TGTGCCAGCAGTTTCCGGGACAGGGGGATCTATGGCTACACCTTC. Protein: CASSFRDRGIYGYTF.

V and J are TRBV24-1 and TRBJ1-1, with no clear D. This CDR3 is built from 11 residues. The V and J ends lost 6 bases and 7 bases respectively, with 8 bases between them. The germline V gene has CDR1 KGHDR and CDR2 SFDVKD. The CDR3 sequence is CATSRNGEAFF. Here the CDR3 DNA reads TGTGCCACCAGTAGAAACGGTGAAGCTTTCTTT.

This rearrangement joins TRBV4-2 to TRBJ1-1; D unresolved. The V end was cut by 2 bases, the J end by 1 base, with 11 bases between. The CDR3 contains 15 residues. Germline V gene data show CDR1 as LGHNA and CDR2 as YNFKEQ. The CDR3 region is CASSQIGRSNTEAFF. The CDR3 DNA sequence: TGTGCCAGCAGCCAAATCGGTCGGTCGAACACTGAAGCTTTCTTT.

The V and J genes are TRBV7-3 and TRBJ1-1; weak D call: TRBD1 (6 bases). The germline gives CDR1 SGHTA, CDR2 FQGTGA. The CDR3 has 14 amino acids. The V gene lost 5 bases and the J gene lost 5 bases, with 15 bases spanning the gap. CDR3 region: CASSPVGGPTEAFF. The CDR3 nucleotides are TGTGCCAGCAGCCCTGTGGGGGGGCCGACTGAAGCTTTCTTT.

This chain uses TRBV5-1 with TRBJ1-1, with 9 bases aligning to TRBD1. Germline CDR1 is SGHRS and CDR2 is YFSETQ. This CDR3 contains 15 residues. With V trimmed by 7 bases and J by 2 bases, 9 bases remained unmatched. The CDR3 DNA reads TGCGCCAGCCTGCCAACAGGGGGCGCAAACACTGAAGCTTTCTTT. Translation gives CASLPTGGANTEAFF.

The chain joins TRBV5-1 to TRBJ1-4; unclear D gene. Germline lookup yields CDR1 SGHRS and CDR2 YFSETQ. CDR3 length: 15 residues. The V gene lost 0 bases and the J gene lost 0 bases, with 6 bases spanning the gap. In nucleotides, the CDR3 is TGCGCCAGCAGCTTGGGGCACACAACTAATGAAAAACTGTTTTTT. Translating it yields CASSLGHTTNEKLFF.

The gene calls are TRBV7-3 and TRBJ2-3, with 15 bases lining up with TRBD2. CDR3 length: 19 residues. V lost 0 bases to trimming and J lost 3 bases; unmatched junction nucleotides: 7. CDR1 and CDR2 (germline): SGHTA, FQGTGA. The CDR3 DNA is TGTGCCAGCAGCTTAACCCCCGGGACTAGCGGGAGGAGGACAGATACGCAGTATTTT. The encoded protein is CASSLTPGTSGRRTDTQYF.

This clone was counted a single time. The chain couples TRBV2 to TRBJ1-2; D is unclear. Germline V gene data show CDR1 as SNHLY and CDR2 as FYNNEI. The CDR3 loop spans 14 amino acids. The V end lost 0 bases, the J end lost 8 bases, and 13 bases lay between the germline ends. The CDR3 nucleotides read TGTGCCAGCAGTGAAGCAGGAGGTTCACGGGGCTACACCTTC. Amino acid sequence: CASSEAGGSRGYTF.

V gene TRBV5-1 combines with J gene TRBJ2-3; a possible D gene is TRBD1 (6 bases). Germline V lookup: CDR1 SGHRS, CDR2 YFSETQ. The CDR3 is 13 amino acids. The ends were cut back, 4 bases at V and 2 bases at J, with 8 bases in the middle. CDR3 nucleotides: TGCGCCAGCAGCCGGGACAACACAGATACGCAGTATTTT. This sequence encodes CASSRDNTDTQYF.

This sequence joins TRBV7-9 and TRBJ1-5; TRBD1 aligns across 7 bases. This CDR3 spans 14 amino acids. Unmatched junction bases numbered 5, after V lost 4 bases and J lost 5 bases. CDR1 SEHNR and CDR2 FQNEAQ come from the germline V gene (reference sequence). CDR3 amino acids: CASSSTGRDQPQHF. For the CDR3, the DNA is TGTGCCAGCAGCTCGACAGGGCGGGATCAGCCCCAGCATTTT.

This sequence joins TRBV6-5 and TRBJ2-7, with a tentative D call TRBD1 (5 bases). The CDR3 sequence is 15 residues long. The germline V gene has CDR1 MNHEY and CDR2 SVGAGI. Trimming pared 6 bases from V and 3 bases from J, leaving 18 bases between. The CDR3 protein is CASSLPADSSYEQYF. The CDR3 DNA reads TGTGCCAGCAGCCTTCCTGCTGACAGCAGCTACGAGCAGTACTTC.

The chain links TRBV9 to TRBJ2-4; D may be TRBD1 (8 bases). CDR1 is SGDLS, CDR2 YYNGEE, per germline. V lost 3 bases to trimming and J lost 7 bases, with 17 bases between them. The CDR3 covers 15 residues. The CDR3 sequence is CASSAYGQGGNIQYF. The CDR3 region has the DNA TGTGCCAGCAGCGCGTACGGACAGGGAGGGAACATTCAGTACTTC.

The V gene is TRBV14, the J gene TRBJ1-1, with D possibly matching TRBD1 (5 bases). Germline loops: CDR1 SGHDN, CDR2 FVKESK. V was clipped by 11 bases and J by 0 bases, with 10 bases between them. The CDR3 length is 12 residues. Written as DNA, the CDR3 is TGTGCCCCAGGGAGGGTGAACACTGAAGCTTTCTTT. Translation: CAPGRVNTEAFF.